This T cell receptor (beta chain) came from a study of blood T cell repertoires in COVID-19. V trimming: 5 bases; J trimming: 3 bases; junction bases outside the gene matches: 8. Germline CDR1 MDHEN, CDR2 SYDVKM. The CDR3 is made up of 17 amino acids. Clones were read by immunoSEQ multiplex PCR, and TCRdb kept only the in-frame ones, dropping some. The table lists about 190,000 clones, roughly four fifths of them singletons. Sequencing was carried out using peripheral blood. The V gene is TRBV28, the J gene TRBJ1-5; 12 bases are a match to TRBD1. This clonotype originated in a woman between 45 and 65 years old with acute or convalescent COVID-19. DNA for the CDR3: TGTGCCAGCAGTCCAACTGGGACAGGGGGCTACAATCAGCCCCAGCATTTT. Its translation: CASSPTGTGGYNQPQHF.